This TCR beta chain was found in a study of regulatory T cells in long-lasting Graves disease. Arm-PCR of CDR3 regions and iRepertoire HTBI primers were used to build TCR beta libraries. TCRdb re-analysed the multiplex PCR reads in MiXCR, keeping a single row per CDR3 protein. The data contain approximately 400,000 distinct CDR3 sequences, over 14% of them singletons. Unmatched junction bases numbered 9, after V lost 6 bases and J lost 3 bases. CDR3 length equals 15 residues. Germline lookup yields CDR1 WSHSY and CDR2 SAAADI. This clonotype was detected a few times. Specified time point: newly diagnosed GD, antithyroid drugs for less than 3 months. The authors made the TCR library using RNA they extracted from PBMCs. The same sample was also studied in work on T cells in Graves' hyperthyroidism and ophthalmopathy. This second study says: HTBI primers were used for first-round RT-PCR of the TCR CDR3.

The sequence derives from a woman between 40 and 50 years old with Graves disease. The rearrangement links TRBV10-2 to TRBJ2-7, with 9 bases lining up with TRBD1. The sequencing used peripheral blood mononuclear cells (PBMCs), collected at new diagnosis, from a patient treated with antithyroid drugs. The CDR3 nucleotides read TGCGCCAGCAGAGCGCCGGGACAGGGATTCTACGAGCAGTACTTC. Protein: CASRAPGQGFYEQYF.